Below are 22 T cell receptor beta chains sequenced from a single sample in a study of blood T cell repertoires in COVID-19. Only in-frame clones appear in the TCRdb table, and some are missing; sequencing was by immunoSEQ multiplex PCR. The data hold more than 150,000 clones, with 85% to 90% observed a single time. The sequencing input was peripheral blood. Receptors originate from a man in his 70s with active or convalescent COVID-19.

The chain combines TRBV3-1 (or the pseudogene TRBV3-2) with TRBJ1-5; TRBD1 aligns across 8 bases. This CDR3 contains 16 residues. CDR1 is LGHDT, CDR2 YNNKEL, per germline (reference sequence). Trimming cost V 4 bases and J 6 bases; bases outside gene matches: 11. In DNA form, the CDR3 reads TGTGCCAGCAGCCCGACGGGGCAGGGGGCTGGTCAGCCCCAGCATTTT. Translating gives CASSPTGQGAGQPQHF.

The chain recombines TRBV6-5 with TRBJ2-1; 11 nucleotides agree with TRBD2. The V gene end was trimmed by 4 bases and the J gene end by 8 bases; junction bases not matched to a gene: 10. This CDR3 contains 16 residues. Germline V gene sequence: CDR1 MNHEY, CDR2 SVGAGI. The CDR3 nucleotides read TGTGCCAGCAGTTCCCATCTAGCGGGGGGTGTCGATGAGCAGTTCTTC. Its translation is CASSSHLAGGVDEQFF.

The chain couples TRBV2 to TRBJ1-3, with D possibly TRBD1 on 6 matching bases. The CDR3 consists of 15 residues. Per germline, CDR1 SNHLY and CDR2 FYNNEI. Between the trimmed V and J ends, which lost 3 bases and 2 bases, there was a span of 11 bases. The CDR3 protein is CASSDQGLTGNTIYF. CDR3 coding DNA: TGTGCCAGCAGTGACCAGGGGCTTACTGGAAACACCATATATTTT.

The genes are TRBV4-1 and TRBJ1-2; no firm D call. Trimming pared 0 bases from V and 4 bases from J, leaving 9 bases between. In germline, CDR1 is MGHRA, CDR2 YSYEKL. The CDR3 contains 14 residues. The CDR3 DNA sequence: TGCGCCAGCAGCCAAGATCTATCCGGCTATGGCTACACCTTC. Translation: CASSQDLSGYGYTF.

The gene calls are TRBV28 and TRBJ1-5; D call uncertain. Germline CDR1 reads MDHEN; CDR2 reads SYDVKM. V lost 5 bases to trimming and J lost 4 bases, with 18 bases between them. The CDR3 has 16 residues. The CDR3 is CASSRDATGGNQPQHF. The CDR3 DNA is TGTGCCAGCAGTCGCGACGCAACGGGTGGTAATCAGCCCCAGCATTTT.

This chain connects TRBV7-3 to TRBJ2-5; D is perhaps TRBD2 (6 bases). The V gene's germline CDR1 is SGHTA and CDR2 FQGTGA. V was trimmed by 5 bases and J by 4 bases, leaving 11 bases between them. The CDR3 consists of 13 residues. CDR3 bases: TGTGCCAGCAGCCAAAGGGGAGGAGAGACCCAGTACTTC. It codes for CASSQRGGETQYF.

The chain employs TRBV24-1 and TRBJ2-1; a weak D match, TRBD2 (6 bases). V was cut by 4 bases and J by 0 bases, with 9 bases left in between. The germline V gene encodes CDR1 KGHDR and CDR2 SFDVKD. CDR3 length equals 15 residues. This chain's CDR3 is CATSDPRGSYNEQFF. DNA of the CDR3: TGTGCCACCAGTGACCCGCGGGGCTCCTACAATGAGCAGTTCTTC.

The V gene is TRBV9, the J gene TRBJ2-7, with 7 bases aligning to TRBD1. This CDR3 spans 12 amino acids. CDR1 and CDR2 from the germline V gene are SGDLS and YYNGEE. V was clipped by 4 bases and J by 3 bases; unmatched bases: 1. Here the CDR3 reads CASSPGGYEQYF. The CDR3 DNA reads as TGTGCCAGCAGCCCAGGGGGCTACGAGCAGTACTTC.

This clone occurred many times. This chain joins TRBV9 and TRBJ2-1; perhaps TRBD1 as D (6 bases). V was trimmed by 4 bases and J by 0 bases, leaving 14 bases between them. Germline assignment: CDR1 SGDLS and CDR2 YYNGEE. CDR3 size: 16 residues. The CDR3 sequence is CASSSTRGSSYNEQFF. The CDR3 DNA is TGTGCCAGCAGCTCCACCAGGGGTAGCTCCTACAATGAGCAGTTCTTC.

This chain's CDR3 is CASRPITRQGMIGWTEAFF. The CDR3 nucleotides read TGCGCCAGCAGGCCAATAACCAGACAGGGTATGATAGGATGGACTGAAGCTTTCTTT. The chain employs TRBV4-1 and TRBJ1-1; the match to TRBD1 covers 7 bases. This CDR3 region has 19 residues. The germline gives CDR1 MGHRA, CDR2 YSYEKL. V was pared by 6 bases and J by 5 bases, with 24 bases of the junction left unmatched.

This chain links TRBV10-3 with TRBJ1-2; 7 bases map to TRBD1. Germline values: CDR1 ENHRY, CDR2 SYGVKD. This CDR3 contains 15 residues. V dropped 0 bases and J dropped 9; count of bases not matched to a gene: 10. The CDR3 here is CAISESKGQPTRYTF. DNA for the CDR3: TGTGCCATCAGTGAGTCCAAGGGACAGCCCACGCGCTACACCTTC.

This chain's CDR3 is CASSPGQGASTEAFF. CDR3 sequence (DNA): TGTGCCAGCAGTCCTGGACAGGGGGCAAGCACTGAAGCTTTCTTT. The chain recombines TRBV28 with TRBJ1-1; TRBD1 matches 11 bases. The V segment lost 5 bases and the J segment 4 bases; nucleotides outside the gene matches: 6. The CDR3 sequence is 15 residues long. The germline V gene encodes CDR1 MDHEN and CDR2 SYDVKM.

This chain links TRBV7-8 with TRBJ2-1; D is perhaps TRBD2 (6 bases). CDR3 length: 15 amino acids. In germline, CDR1 is SGHVS, CDR2 FQNEAQ. Trimming left V 4 bases short and J 1 base short, with 11 bases between. The CDR3 loop reads CASSWVAASYNEQFF. DNA of the CDR3: TGTGCCAGCAGCTGGGTAGCGGCTTCCTACAATGAGCAGTTCTTC.

This clone was observed once. The chain combines TRBV7-2 with TRBJ1-5; D is unresolved. The germline V gene has CDR1 SGHTA and CDR2 FQGNSA. The CDR3 totals 14 residues. Trimming removed 4 bases from V and 2 bases from J, with 9 bases in between. CDR3 nucleotides: TGTGCCAGCAGCTGGTCGGGTGGCAATCAGCCCCAGCATTTT. Protein sequence: CASSWSGGNQPQHF.

The chain recombines TRBV28 with TRBJ1-1; perhaps TRBD1 as D (6 bases). Trimming removed 4 bases from V and 1 base from J, with 10 bases in between. The CDR3 totals 14 residues. Germline V CDR1 and CDR2: MDHEN, SYDVKM. The CDR3 coding sequence is TGTGCCAGCAGTTCCCCAGGGGAGAACACTGAAGCTTTCTTT. Amino acids: CASSSPGENTEAFF.

The V gene is TRBV18, the J gene TRBJ1-4; D perhaps matches TRBD1 (6 bases). Germline CDR1 and CDR2: KGHSH and LQKENI. V lost 0 bases to trimming and J lost 8 bases, with 10 bases between them. The CDR3 spans 14 residues. CDR3 loop: CASSPPGAGEKLFF. The CDR3 DNA follows: TGTGCCAGCTCACCACCGGGGGCAGGGGAAAAACTGTTTTTT.

V usage is TRBV7-2 and J usage is TRBJ1-1; D is uncertain. The V end was cut by 0 bases, the J end by 1 base, with 9 bases between. Germline lookup yields CDR1 SGHTA and CDR2 FQGNSA. The CDR3 is 15 residues long. The DNA for the CDR3 is TGTGCCAGCAGCTTAGCGGGCCCTAAGAACACTGAAGCTTTCTTT. This encodes CASSLAGPKNTEAFF.

The chain combines TRBV7-2 with TRBJ1-2, with D hard to call. Trimming removed 5 bases at V and 4 bases at J, with 17 bases between. In germline, CDR1 is SGHTA, CDR2 FQGNSA. The CDR3 totals 15 residues. The chain's CDR3 is CASSLTGSVSYGYTF. The CDR3 DNA reads TGTGCCAGCAGCCTTACGGGGTCTGTGTCCTATGGCTACACCTTC.

CDR3 in DNA: TGTGCCAGCAGTCCAGCAGGGAAGAACACTGAAGCTTTCTTT. It encodes CASSPAGKNTEAFF. The chain links TRBV6-6 to TRBJ1-1; possible D gene TRBD1, 5 bases. Trimming shortened V by 5 bases and J by 1 base, and 11 bases separated the two germline ends. Germline lookup yields CDR1 MNHNY and CDR2 SVGAGI (reference sequence). The CDR3 runs 14 residues.

The chain joins TRBV5-1 to TRBJ2-1, with 8 bases matching TRBD1. Per germline, CDR1 SGHRS and CDR2 YFSETQ. V shed 6 bases, J shed 0 bases, and the junction held 5 bases outside the gene matches. This CDR3 contains 15 residues. CDR3 nucleotides: TGCGCCAGCACTGGACAGGGAGGCTCCTACAATGAGCAGTTCTTC. Encoded protein: CASTGQGGSYNEQFF.

The gene calls are TRBV5-4 and TRBJ2-5; 10 bases are shared with TRBD2. Per the germline V gene, CDR1 is SGHNT and CDR2 is YYREEE (reference sequence). V gave up 3 bases and J gave up 2 bases; unmatched junction bases: 1. CDR3 length: 14 residues. CDR3 nucleotides: TGTGCCAGCAGCTCGGGACTAGCGCAAGAGACCCAGTACTTC. Its translation is CASSSGLAQETQYF. Full variable domain (outside the CDR3, taken from reference TRBV5-4 and TRBJ2-5): ETGVTQSPTHLIKTRGQQVTLRCSSQSGHNTVSWYQQALGQGPQFIFQYYREEENGRGNFPPRFSGLQFPNYSSELNVNALELDDSALYLCASSSGLAQETQYFGPGTRLLVL.

The rearrangement joins TRBV18 to TRBJ1-5, with 9 bases fitting TRBD1. Germline V gives CDR1 KGHSH, CDR2 LQKENI. Trimming at V came to 3 bases and at J to 3 bases, leaving 3 bases not matched to a gene. The CDR3 length is 15 residues. The CDR3 DNA is TGTGCCAGCTCACCCGGGACAGGGTACAATCAGCCCCAGCATTTT. It yields the protein CASSPGTGYNQPQHF.